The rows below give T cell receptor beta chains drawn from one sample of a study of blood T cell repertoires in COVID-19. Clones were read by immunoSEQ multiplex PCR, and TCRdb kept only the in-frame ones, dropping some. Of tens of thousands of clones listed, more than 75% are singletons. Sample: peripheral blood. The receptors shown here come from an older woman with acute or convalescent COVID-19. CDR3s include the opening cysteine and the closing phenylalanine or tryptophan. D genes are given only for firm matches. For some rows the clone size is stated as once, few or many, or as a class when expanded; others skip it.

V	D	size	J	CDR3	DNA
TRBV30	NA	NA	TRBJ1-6	CAWTQGTTAPLHF	TGTGCCTGGACCCAGGGGACGACGGCACCCCTCCACTTT
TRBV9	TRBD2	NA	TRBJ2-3	CASSGRTSGGATDTQYF	TGTGCCAGCAGCGGAAGGACTAGCGGGGGGGCCACAGATACGCAGTATTTT
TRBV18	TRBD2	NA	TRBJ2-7	CASSPVAGANEQYF	TGTGCCAGCTCCCCCGTAGCGGGAGCAAACGAGCAGTACTTC
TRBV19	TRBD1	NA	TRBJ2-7	CASTQGAAAHYEQYF	TGTGCCAGTACACAGGGGGCAGCCGCCCATTACGAGCAGTACTTC
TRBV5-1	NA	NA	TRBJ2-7	CASSLEGESYEQYF	TGCGCCAGCAGCTTGGAGGGGGAGTCCTACGAGCAGTACTTC
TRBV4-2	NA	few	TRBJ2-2	CASSQGVWNTGELFF	TGTGCCAGCAGCCAAGGCGTCTGGAACACCGGGGAGCTGTTTTTT
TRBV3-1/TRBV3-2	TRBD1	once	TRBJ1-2	CASSHKEGARDRGQAHNYGYTF	TGTGCCAGCAGCCACAAAGAGGGGGCGAGGGACAGGGGGCAAGCCCATAACTATGGCTACACCTTC
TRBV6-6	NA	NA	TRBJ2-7	CASGPVYEQYF	TGTGCCAGCGGCCCAGTCTACGAGCAGTACTTC
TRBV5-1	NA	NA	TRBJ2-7	CASSFWTNYEQYF	TGCGCCAGCAGCTTTTGGACTAACTACGAGCAGTACTTC
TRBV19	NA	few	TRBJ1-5	CASSISGFNQPQHF	TGTGCCAGTAGTATTTCAGGGTTCAATCAGCCCCAGCATTTT
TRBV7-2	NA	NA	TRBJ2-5	CASSIPGTGKETQYF	TGTGCCAGCAGCATACCAGGGACTGGAAAAGAGACCCAGTACTTC
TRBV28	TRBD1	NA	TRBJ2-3	CASSFVGQGYGTQYF	TGTGCCAGCAGTTTTGTGGGACAGGGGTATGGTACGCAGTATTTT
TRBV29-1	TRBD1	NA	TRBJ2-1	CSVLGQGDNEQFF	TGCAGCGTTTTGGGACAGGGCGACAATGAGCAGTTCTTC
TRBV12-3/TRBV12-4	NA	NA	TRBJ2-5	CASSVTEKETQYF	TGTGCCAGCAGTGTGACAGAGAAAGAGACCCAGTACTTC
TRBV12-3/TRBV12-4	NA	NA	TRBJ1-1	CASKPGGTSGAFF	TGTGCCAGCAAACCCGGAGGGACTAGTGGAGCTTTCTTT
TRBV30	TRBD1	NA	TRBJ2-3	CASKTGGTDTQYF	TGTGCCTCAAAGACAGGGGGAACAGATACGCAGTATTTT
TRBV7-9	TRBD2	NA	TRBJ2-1	CASSPVVAGVDEQFF	TGTGCCAGCAGCCCCGTAGTAGCGGGAGTCGATGAGCAGTTCTTC
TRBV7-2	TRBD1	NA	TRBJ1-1	CASSSRQGARDTEAFF	TGTGCCAGCAGCTCTCGACAGGGGGCGAGGGACACTGAAGCTTTCTTT